These T cell receptor beta chains were read from a single sample in a study of cytomegalovirus exposure and HLA in healthy donors. Generated by immunoSEQ multiplex PCR, the TCRdb table keeps only in-frame clones and is missing some. The sample holds about 220,000 clones, around 87% seen once. The source material was PBMCs. These receptors came from a man younger than 35 in good health and CMV-seronegative. Both conserved end residues are trimmed from each CDR3. The order of the fields is V gene, J gene, CDR3 protein.

V: TRBV12-5
J: TRBJ1-1
CDR3: ASGFMREDTEAF

V: TRBV5-5
J: TRBJ2-7
CDR3: ASMASIVTLEQY

V: TRBV6-5
J: TRBJ2-7
CDR3: ASTMKQGYEQY

V: TRBV2
J: TRBJ2-2
CDR3: AVQGTGELF

V: TRBV7-7
J: TRBJ2-5
CDR3: ASSLKQSWAKETQY

V: TRBV6-5
J: TRBJ2-2
CDR3: ASSQTSGRDGELF

V: TRBV6-6
J: TRBJ2-7
CDR3: ASRSRSEALREQY

V: TRBV5-1
J: TRBJ2-7
CDR3: ASSWGDYEQY

V: TRBV11-3
J: TRBJ2-7
CDR3: ASSPAAGAFEQY

V: TRBV5-4
J: TRBJ1-5
CDR3: ASSQYSNQPQH

V: TRBV7-9
J: TRBJ2-7
CDR3: ASSYLDRPTYEQY

V: TRBV4-3
J: TRBJ2-7
CDR3: ASSQAGTSGYEQY

V: TRBV4-3
J: TRBJ2-1
CDR3: ASSQSDPPHDEQF

V: TRBV19
J: TRBJ2-1
CDR3: ASSTRQGINNEQF

V: TRBV19
J: TRBJ1-3
CDR3: ASSIRSRGTIGNTIY

V: TRBV7-9
J: TRBJ1-3
CDR3: ASSTGQRSSGNTIY

V: TRBV18
J: TRBJ1-1
CDR3: ASSPPGQGNTEAF

V: TRBV19
J: TRBJ1-2
CDR3: ASSTRTATNYGYT

V: TRBV7-2
J: TRBJ1-3
CDR3: ASSYGGRGVVGNTIY

V: TRBV9
J: TRBJ1-5
CDR3: ASSVAGGTVQPQH

V: TRBV7-9
J: TRBJ2-3
CDR3: ANSRWGVSDTQY

V: TRBV7-8
J: TRBJ2-7
CDR3: ASSSYRLASYEQY

V: TRBV11-2
J: TRBJ2-7
CDR3: ASSLTDGRGGNEQY

V: TRBV7-2
J: TRBJ2-7
CDR3: AIERVAYEQY

V: TRBV28
J: TRBJ1-5
CDR3: ASSWGGNQPQH

V: TRBV4-1
J: TRBJ2-1
CDR3: ASSQEDRDHNEQF

V: TRBV29-1
J: TRBJ1-2
CDR3: SVEGAIGYT

V: TRBV20-1
J: TRBJ2-7
CDR3: SARRGEQY

V: TRBV19
J: TRBJ2-7
CDR3: ASSIGWTGTGEQY

V: TRBV6-6
J: TRBJ1-1
CDR3: ASSYSGEEAF

V: TRBV9
J: TRBJ2-7
CDR3: ASSSTSGATYEQY

V: TRBV27
J: TRBJ2-1
CDR3: ASRGPGLVNEQF

V: TRBV7-2
J: TRBJ1-1
CDR3: ASSQTYGPAGTEAF

V: TRBV4-1
J: TRBJ1-1
CDR3: ASSPSTGGLDLEAF

V: TRBV2
J: TRBJ2-7
CDR3: ASSGQGGEQY

V: TRBV2
J: TRBJ1-5
CDR3: ASSERSQSNQPQH